One and the same sample provided the 5 T cell receptor beta chains below, sequenced in a study of T cells after yellow fever vaccination. TCRdb processed the 5' RACE reads anew with MiXCR; each CDR3 protein has one entry. The table includes 300,000 or so distinct CDR3 sequences, 7% to 10% detected once. The sample here was PBMCs, taken roughly 46 days after the first yellow fever vaccination. Receptor source: a man between 18 and 35 years old who received the YFV17D yellow fever vaccine.

CDR3 DNA sequence: TGTGCCAGCAGTTACGCGGCGGGGGCTACAAACATTCAGTACTTC. This gives the protein CASSYAAGATNIQYF. The rearrangement joins TRBV27 to TRBJ2-4, with D possibly being TRBD2 (7 bases). CDR1 MNHEY and CDR2 SMNVEV come from the germline V gene (reference sequence). V was shortened by 4 bases and J by 6 bases, with 16 bases between the two germline ends. CDR3 length equals 15 residues.

This clonotype was detected a few times. The chain carries TRBV29-1 and TRBJ2-1; D is possibly TRBD2 (6 bases). Germline loops: CDR1 SQVTM, CDR2 ANQGSEA. V was pared by 6 bases and J by 5 bases, with 14 bases between. The CDR3 has 13 amino acids. The CDR3 loop is CSVGRGFNNEQFF. For the CDR3, the DNA is TGCAGCGTCGGGCGGGGATTCAACAATGAGCAGTTCTTC.

The chain employs TRBV5-1 and TRBJ2-7; D may be TRBD2 (5 bases). Germline V gene lookup returns CDR1 SGHRS and CDR2 YFSETQ. Trimming shortened V by 1 base and J by 5 bases, and 10 bases separated the two germline ends. The CDR3 sequence is 13 residues long. The DNA for the CDR3 is TGCGCCAGCAGCTTGCAGGCGGGCGACGAGCAGTACGTC. This sequence encodes CASSLQAGDEQYV.

The CDR3 here is CSARALGGANQPQHF. CDR3 nucleotide sequence: TGCAGTGCTAGAGCCCTGGGAGGGGCAAATCAGCCCCAGCATTTT. This chain links TRBV20-1 with TRBJ1-5; D might be TRBD1 (5 bases). Germline-derived CDR1 and CDR2 are DFQATT and SNEGSKA (reference sequence). The V gene lost 1 base and the J gene lost 4 bases, with 14 bases spanning the gap. The CDR3 consists of 15 residues.

This clonotype was detected a few times. V and J are TRBV7-2 and TRBJ1-2, with D perhaps matching TRBD1 (5 bases). The CDR3 covers 14 residues. Trimming shortened V by 0 bases and J by 6 bases, and 11 bases separated the two germline ends. The germline CDR1 and CDR2 sequences are SGHTA and FQGNSA. The CDR3: CASSLAVWGHGYTF. The CDR3 coding sequence is TGTGCCAGCAGCTTAGCTGTTTGGGGCCATGGCTACACCTTC.